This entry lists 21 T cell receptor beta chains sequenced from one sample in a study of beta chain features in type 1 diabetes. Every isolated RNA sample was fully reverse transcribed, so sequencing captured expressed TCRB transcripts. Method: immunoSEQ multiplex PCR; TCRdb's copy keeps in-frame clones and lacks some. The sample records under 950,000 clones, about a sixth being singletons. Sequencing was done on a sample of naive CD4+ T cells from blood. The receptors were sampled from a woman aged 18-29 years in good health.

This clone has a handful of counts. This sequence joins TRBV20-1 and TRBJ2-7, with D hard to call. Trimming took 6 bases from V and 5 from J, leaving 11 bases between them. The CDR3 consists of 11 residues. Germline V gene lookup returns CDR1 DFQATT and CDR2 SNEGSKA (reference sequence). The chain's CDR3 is CSAPRWDEQYF. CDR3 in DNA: TGCAGTGCCCCGCGATGGGACGAGCAGTACTTC.

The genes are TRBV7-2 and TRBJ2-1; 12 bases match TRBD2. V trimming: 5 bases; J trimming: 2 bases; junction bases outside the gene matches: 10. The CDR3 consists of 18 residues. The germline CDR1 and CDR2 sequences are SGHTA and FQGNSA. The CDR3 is CASSPGLAGISPYNEQFF. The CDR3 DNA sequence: TGTGCCAGCAGCCCTGGACTAGCGGGAATATCCCCCTACAATGAGCAGTTCTTC. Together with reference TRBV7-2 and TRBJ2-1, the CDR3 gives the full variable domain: GAGVSQSPSNKVTEKGKDVELRCDPISGHTALYWYRQSLGQGLEFLIYFQGNSAPDKSGLPSDRFSAERTGGSVSTLTIQRTQQEDSAVYLCASSPGLAGISPYNEQFFGPGTRLTVL.

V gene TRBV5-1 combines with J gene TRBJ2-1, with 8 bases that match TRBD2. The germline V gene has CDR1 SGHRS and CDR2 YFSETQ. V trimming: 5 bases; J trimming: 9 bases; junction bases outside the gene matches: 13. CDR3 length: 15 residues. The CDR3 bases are TGCGCCAGCAGGCTCACCGGGACTAGGTTCGGTGAGCAGTTCTTC. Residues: CASRLTGTRFGEQFF.

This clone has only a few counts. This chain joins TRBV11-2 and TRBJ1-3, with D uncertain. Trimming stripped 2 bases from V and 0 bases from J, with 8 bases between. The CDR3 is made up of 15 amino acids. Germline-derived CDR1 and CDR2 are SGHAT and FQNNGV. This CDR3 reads CASSLSTNSGNTIYF. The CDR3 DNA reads TGTGCCAGCAGCTTATCAACGAACTCTGGAAACACCATATATTTT. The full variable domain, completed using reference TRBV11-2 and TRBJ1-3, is EAGVAQSPRYKIIEKRQSVAFWCNPISGHATLYWYQQILGQGPKLLIQFQNNGVVDDSQLPKDRFSAERLKGVDSTLKIQPAKLEDSAVYLCASSLSTNSGNTIYFGEGSWLTVV.

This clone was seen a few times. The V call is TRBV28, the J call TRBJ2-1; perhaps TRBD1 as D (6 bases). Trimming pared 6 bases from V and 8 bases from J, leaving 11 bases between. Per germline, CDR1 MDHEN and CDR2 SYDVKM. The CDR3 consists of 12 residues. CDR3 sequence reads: CASSPRGHEQFF. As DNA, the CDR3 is TGTGCCAGCAGCCCCAGGGGACATGAGCAGTTCTTC.

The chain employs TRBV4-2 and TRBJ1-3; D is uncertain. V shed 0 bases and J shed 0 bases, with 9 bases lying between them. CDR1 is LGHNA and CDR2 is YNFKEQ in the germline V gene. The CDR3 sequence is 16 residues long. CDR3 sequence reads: CASSQDMQFSGNTIYF. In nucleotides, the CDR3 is TGTGCCAGCAGCCAAGATATGCAGTTCTCTGGAAACACCATATATTTT.

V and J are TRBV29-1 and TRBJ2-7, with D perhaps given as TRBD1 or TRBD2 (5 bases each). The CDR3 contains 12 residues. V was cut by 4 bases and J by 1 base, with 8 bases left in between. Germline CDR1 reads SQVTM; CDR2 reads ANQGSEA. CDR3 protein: CSVAGTSYEQYF. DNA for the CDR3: TGCAGCGTTGCTGGGACGTCCTACGAGCAGTACTTC.

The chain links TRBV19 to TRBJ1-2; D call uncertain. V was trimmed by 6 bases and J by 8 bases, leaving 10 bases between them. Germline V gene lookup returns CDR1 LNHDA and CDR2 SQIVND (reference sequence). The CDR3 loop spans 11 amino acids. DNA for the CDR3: TGTGCCAGTAGGAACAATATAGGCTACACCTTC. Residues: CASRNNIGYTF.

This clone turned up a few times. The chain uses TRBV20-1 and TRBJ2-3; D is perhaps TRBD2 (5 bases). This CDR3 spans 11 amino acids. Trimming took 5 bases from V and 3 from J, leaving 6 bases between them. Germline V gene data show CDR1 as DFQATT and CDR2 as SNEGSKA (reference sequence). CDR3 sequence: CSAPGTDTQYF. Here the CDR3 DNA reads TGCAGTGCTCCGGGGACAGATACGCAGTATTTT.

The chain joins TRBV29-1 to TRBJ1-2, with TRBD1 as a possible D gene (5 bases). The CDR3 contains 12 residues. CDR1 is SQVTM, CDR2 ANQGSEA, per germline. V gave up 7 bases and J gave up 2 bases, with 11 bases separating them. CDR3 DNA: TGCAGCGCCCGAGGGGAAAACTATGGCTACACCTTC. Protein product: CSARGENYGYTF.

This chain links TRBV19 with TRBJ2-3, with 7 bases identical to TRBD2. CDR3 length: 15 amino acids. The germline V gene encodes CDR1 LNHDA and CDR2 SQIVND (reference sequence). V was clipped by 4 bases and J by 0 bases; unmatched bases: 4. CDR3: CASSNPGLSTDTQYF. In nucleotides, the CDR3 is TGTGCCAGTAGTAATCCGGGACTAAGCACAGATACGCAGTATTTT.

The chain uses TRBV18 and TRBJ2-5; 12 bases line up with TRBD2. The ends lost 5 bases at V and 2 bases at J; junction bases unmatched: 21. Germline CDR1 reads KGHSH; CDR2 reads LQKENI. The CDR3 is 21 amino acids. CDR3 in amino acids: CASSGKTTGTSGRTVQETQYF. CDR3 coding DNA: TGTGCCAGCTCAGGAAAAACCACCGGCACTAGCGGGAGGACGGTGCAAGAGACCCAGTACTTC.

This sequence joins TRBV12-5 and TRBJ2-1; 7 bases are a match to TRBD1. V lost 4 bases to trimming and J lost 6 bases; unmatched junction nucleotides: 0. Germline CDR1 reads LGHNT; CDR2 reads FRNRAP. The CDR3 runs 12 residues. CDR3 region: CASGSGGNEQFF. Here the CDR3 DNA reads TGTGCTAGTGGTTCAGGGGGCAATGAGCAGTTCTTC.

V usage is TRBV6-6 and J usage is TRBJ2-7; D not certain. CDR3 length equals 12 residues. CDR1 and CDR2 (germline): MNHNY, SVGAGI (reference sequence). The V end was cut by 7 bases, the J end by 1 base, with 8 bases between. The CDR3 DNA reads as TGTGCCAGCACCCCGACTTCCTACGAGCAGTACTTC. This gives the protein CASTPTSYEQYF.

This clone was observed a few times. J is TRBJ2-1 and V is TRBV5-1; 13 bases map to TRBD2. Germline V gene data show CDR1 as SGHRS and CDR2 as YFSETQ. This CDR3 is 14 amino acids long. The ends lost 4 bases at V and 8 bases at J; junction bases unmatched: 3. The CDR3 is CASSTSGREDEQFF. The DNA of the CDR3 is TGCGCCAGCAGCACTAGCGGGAGGGAGGATGAGCAGTTCTTC.

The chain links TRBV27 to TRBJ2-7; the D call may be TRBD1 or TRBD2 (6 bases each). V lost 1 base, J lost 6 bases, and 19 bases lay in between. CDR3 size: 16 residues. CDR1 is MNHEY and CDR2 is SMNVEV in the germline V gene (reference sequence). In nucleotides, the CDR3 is TGTGCCAGCAGTTTATGGGGGGCCTCAGTAAGCTCCGAGCAGTACTTC. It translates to CASSLWGASVSSEQYF.

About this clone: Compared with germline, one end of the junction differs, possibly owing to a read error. This CDR3 reads CASSQEVTSGNIQYF. The CDR3 coding sequence is TGCGCCAGCAGCCAAGAGGTGACGAGCGGGAACATTCAGTACTTC. The rearrangement uses TRBV7-2 and TRBJ2-4; possibly TRBD2 for D (6 bases). Germline assignment: CDR1 SGHTA and CDR2 FQGNSA. CDR3 length: 15 residues.

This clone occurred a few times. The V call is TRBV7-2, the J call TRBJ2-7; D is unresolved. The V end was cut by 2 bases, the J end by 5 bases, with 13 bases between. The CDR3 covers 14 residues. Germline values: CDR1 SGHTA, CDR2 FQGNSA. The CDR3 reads CASSLILLPDEQYF. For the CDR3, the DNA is TGTGCCAGCAGCTTAATTCTCCTGCCTGACGAGCAGTACTTC.

As DNA, the CDR3 is TGTGCCACCAGCAGTCAGGGATACACAGATACGCAGTATTTT. Amino acid sequence: CATSSQGYTDTQYF. The chain carries TRBV15 and TRBJ2-3; D is possibly TRBD1 (5 bases). Germline V CDR1 and CDR2: LNHNV, YYDKDF (reference sequence). V was pared by 3 bases and J by 2 bases, with 9 bases between. The length of the CDR3 is 14 residues.

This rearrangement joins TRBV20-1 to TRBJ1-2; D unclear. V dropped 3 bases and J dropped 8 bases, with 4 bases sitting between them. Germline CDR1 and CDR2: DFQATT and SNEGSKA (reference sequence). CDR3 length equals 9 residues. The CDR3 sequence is CSARLGYTF. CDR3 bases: TGCAGTGCTAGGTTGGGCTACACCTTC.

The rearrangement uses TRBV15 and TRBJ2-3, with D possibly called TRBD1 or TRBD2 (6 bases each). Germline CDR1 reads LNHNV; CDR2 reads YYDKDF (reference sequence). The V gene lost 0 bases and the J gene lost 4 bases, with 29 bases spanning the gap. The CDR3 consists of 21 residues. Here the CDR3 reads CATSRDFTPLEGGVWADTQYF. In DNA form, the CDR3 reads TGTGCCACCAGCAGAGATTTCACCCCTTTAGAGGGGGGAGTATGGGCAGATACGCAGTATTTT.